The following is a T cell receptor (beta chain) sequence with its context. This CDR3 is also generated by other DNA sequences in the sample. The entry originates in a study of blood T cell repertoires in COVID-19. Data came from immunoSEQ multiplex PCR; TCRdb stores just in-frame clones and leaves some out. The sample records over 200,000 clones, around 81% being singletons. V gave up 3 bases and J gave up 4 bases, with 12 bases separating them. This CDR3 is built from 14 residues. The germline gives CDR1 SGHVS, CDR2 FQNEAQ. The TCR was taken from a middle-aged man with active or convalescent COVID-19. The material sequenced was peripheral blood. The chain links TRBV7-8 to TRBJ1-1; the D gene is possibly TRBD1 (6 bases). The CDR3: CASSLGGLGTEAFF. CDR3 bases: TGTGCCAGCAGCTTGGGGGGGCTCGGCACTGAAGCTTTCTTT.